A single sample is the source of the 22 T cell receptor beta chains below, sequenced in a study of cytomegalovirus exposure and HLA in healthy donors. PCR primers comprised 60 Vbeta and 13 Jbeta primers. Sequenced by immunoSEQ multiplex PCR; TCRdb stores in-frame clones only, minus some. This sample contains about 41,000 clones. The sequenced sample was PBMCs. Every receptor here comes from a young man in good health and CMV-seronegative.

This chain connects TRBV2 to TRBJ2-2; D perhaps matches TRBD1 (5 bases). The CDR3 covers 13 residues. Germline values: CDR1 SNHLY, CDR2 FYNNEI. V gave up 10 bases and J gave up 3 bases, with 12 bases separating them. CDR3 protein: CATGLEHTGELFF. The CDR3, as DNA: TGTGCCACAGGGCTGGAGCACACCGGGGAGCTGTTTTTT.

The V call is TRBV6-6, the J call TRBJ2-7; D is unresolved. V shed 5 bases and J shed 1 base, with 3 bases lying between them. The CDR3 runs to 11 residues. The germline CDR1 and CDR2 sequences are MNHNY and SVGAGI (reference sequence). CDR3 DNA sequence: TGTGCCAGCAGTCCATCCTACGAGCAGTACTTC. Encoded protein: CASSPSYEQYF.

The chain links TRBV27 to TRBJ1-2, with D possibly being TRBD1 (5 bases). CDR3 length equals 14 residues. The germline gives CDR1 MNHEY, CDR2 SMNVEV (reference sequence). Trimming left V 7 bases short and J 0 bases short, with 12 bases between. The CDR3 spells CASTPRGPNYGYTF. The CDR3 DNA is TGTGCCAGCACCCCTAGGGGCCCTAACTATGGCTACACCTTC.

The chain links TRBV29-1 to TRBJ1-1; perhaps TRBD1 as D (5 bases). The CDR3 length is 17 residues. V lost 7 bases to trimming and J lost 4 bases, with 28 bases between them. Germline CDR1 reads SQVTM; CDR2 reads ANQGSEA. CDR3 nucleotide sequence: TGCAGCGCCGCCGGTGGGGGGAAGGGGTTGTGGGTCACTGAAGCTTTCTTT. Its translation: CSAAGGGKGLWVTEAFF.

The CDR3 DNA reads TGCGCCAGCAGAGGACCGGGACAGGGGACTTACGAGCAGTACTTC. Translation: CASRGPGQGTYEQYF. The V gene is TRBV4-1, the J gene TRBJ2-7; 10 bases align to TRBD1. The CDR3 has 15 amino acids. CDR1 is MGHRA, CDR2 YSYEKL, per germline. V trimming: 6 bases; J trimming: 4 bases; junction bases outside the gene matches: 9.

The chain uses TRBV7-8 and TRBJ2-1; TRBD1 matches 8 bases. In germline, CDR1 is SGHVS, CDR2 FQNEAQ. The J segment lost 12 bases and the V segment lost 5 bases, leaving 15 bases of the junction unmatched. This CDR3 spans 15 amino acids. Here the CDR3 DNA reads TGTGCCAGCAGCACGAGGACAGGGCTAGCGACGGGGCAGTTCTTC. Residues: CASSTRTGLATGQFF. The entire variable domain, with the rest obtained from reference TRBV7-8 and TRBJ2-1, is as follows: GAGVSQSPRYKVAKRGQDVALRCDPISGHVSLFWYQQALGQGPEFLTYFQNEAQLDKSGLPSDRFFAERPEGSVSTLKIQRTQQEDSAVYLCASSTRTGLATGQFFGPGTRLTVL.

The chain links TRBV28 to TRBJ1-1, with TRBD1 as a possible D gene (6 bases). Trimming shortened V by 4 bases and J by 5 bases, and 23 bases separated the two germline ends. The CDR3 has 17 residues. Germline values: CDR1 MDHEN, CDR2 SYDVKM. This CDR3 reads CASSSPISAGEYTEAFF. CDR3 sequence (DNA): TGTGCCAGCAGTTCCCCAATCTCAGCAGGGGAGTATACTGAAGCTTTCTTT. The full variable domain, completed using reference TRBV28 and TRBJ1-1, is DVKVTQSSRYLVKRTGEKVFLECVQDMDHENMFWYRQDPGLGLRLIYFSYDVKMKEKGDIPEGYSVSREKKERFSLILESASTNQTSMYLCASSSPISAGEYTEAFFGQGTRLTVV.

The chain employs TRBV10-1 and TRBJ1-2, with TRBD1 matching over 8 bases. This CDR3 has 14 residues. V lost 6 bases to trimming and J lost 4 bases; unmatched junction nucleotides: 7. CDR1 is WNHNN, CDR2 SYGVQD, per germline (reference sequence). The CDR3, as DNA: TGCGCCAGCAGCCCGGACAGGGTGGGCTATGGCTACACCTTC. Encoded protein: CASSPDRVGYGYTF.

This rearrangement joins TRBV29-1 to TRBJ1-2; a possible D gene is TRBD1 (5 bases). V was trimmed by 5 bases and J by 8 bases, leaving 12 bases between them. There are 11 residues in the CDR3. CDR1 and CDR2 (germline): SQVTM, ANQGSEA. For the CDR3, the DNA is TGCAGCGTTCAAAGCGGGGGAGGCTACACCTTC. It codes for CSVQSGGGYTF.

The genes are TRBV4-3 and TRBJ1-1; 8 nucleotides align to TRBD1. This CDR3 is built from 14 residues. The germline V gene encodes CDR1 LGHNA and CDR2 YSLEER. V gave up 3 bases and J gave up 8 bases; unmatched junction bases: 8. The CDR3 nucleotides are TGCGCCAGCAGCCACATAGGGACAGGCGGCGAAGCTTTCTTT. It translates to CASSHIGTGGEAFF.

DNA for the CDR3: TGCGCCAGCAGCCAGACGTTAGCGGTCTCCTACAATGAGCAGTTCTTC. Its translation: CASSQTLAVSYNEQFF. The genes are TRBV4-1 and TRBJ2-1; a weak D match, TRBD2 (6 bases). This CDR3 region has 16 residues. Trimming pared 3 bases from V and 0 bases from J, leaving 12 bases between. CDR1 is MGHRA, CDR2 YSYEKL, per germline.

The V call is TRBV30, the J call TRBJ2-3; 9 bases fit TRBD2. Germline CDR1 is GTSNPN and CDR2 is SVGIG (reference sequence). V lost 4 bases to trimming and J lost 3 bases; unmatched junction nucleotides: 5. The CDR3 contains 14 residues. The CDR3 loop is CAWTSLAGTDTQYF. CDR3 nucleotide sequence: TGTGCCTGGACATCCCTAGCGGGGACAGATACGCAGTATTTT.

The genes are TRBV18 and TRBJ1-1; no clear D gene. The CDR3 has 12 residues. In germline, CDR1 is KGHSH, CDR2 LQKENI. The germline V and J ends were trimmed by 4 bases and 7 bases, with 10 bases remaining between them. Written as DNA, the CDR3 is TGTGCCAGCTCACGGCAGAATATTGAAGCTTTCTTT. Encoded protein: CASSRQNIEAFF.

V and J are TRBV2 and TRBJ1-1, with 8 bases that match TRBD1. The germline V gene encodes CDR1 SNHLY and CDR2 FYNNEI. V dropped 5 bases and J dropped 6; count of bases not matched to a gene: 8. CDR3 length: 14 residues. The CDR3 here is CASSRQGLKAEAFF. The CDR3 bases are TGTGCCAGCAGTAGACAGGGGTTGAAAGCTGAAGCTTTCTTT.

The CDR3 DNA sequence: TGTGCCAGCAGCTCGACAGGGGACCATGGCTACACCTTC. Translation: CASSSTGDHGYTF. This chain uses TRBV7-3 with TRBJ1-2, with 8 nucleotides matching TRBD1. This CDR3 has 13 residues. With V trimmed by 4 bases and J by 6 bases, 4 bases remained unmatched. Germline V gene sequence: CDR1 SGHTA, CDR2 FQGTGA.

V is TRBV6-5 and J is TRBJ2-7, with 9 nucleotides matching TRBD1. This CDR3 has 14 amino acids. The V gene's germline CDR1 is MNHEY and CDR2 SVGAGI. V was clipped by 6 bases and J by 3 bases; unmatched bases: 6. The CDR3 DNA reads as TGTGCCAGCAGCGCCTGGACAGGGGACTACGAGCAGTACTTC. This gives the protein CASSAWTGDYEQYF.

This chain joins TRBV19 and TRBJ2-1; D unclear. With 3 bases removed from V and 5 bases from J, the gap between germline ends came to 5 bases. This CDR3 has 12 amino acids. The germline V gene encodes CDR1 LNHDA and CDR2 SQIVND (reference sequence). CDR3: CASSIVNNEQFF. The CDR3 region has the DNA TGTGCCAGTAGTATTGTCAACAATGAGCAGTTCTTC.

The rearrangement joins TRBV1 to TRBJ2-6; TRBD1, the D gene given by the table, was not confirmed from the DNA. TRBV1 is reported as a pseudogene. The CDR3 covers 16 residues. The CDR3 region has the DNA TGCACCAGCAGCCATGTCCGACACTCTGGGGCCAACGTCCTGACTTTC. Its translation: CTSSHVRHSGANVLTF.

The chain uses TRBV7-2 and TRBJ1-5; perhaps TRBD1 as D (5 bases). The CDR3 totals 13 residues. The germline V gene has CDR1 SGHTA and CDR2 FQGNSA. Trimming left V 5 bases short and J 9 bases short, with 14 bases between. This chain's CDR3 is CASSPGSGRPQHF. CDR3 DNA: TGTGCCAGCAGCCCCGGGTCAGGGCGGCCCCAGCATTTT.

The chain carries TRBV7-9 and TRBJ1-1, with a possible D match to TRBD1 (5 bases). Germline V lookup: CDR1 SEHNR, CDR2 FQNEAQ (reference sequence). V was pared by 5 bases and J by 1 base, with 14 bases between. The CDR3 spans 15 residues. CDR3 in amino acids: CASSMGWGENTEAFF. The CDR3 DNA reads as TGTGCCAGCAGCATGGGTTGGGGCGAGAACACTGAAGCTTTCTTT.

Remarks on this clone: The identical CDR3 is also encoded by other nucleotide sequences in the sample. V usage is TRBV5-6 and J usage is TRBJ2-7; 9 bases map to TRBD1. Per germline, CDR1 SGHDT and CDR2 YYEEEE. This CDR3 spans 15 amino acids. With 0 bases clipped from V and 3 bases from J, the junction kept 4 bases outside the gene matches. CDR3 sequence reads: CASSLAGQGIYEQYF. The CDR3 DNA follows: TGTGCCAGCAGCTTGGCCGGACAGGGGATCTACGAGCAGTACTTC.

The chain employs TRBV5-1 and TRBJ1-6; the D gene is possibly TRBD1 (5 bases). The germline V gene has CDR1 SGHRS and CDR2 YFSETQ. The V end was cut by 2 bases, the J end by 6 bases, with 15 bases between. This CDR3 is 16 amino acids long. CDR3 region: CASSFGGAGGNSPLHF. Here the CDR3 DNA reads TGCGCCAGCAGCTTCGGAGGGGCCGGGGGTAATTCACCCCTCCACTTT.